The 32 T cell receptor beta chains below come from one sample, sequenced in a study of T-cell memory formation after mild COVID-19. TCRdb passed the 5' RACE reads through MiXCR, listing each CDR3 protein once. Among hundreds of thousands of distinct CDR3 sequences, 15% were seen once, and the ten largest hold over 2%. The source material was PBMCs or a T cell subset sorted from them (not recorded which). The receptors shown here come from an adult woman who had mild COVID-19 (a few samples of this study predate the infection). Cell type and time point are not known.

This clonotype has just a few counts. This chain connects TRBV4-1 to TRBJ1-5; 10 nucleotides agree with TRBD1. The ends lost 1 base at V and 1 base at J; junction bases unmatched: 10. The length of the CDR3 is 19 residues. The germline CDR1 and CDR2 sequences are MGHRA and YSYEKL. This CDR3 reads CASSQGSDRGSPSNQPQHF. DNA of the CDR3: TGCGCCAGCAGCCAAGGATCGGACAGGGGGTCACCCAGCAATCAGCCCCAGCATTTT.

Here the CDR3 reads CASIRMEGRRGETQYF. As DNA, the CDR3 is TGCGCCAGCATTCGGATGGAGGGGCGGCGAGGAGAGACCCAGTACTTC. V is TRBV10-1 and J is TRBJ2-5; tentatively, D is TRBD2 (6 bases). Germline V lookup: CDR1 WNHNN, CDR2 SYGVQD (reference sequence). There are 16 residues in the CDR3. V lost 7 bases and J lost 4, with 22 bases in between.

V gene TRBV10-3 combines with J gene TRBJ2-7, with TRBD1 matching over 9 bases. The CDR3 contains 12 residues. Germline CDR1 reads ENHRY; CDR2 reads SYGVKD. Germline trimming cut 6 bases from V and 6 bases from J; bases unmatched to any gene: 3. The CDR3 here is CAISRDRAEQYF. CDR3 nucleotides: TGTGCCATCAGCCGGGACAGGGCCGAGCAGTACTTC.

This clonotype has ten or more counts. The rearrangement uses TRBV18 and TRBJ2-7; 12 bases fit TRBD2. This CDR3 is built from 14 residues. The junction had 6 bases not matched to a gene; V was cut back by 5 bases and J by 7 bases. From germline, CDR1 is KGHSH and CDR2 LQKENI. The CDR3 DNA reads TGTGCCAGCTCAGAAGGACTAGCGGGGTCTGAGCAGTACTTC. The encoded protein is CASSEGLAGSEQYF.

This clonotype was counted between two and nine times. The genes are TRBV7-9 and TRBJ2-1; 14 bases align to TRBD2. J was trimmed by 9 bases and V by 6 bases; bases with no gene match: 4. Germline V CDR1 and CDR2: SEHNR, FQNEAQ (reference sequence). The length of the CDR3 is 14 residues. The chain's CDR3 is CASRGLAGVSEQFF. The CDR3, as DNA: TGTGCCAGCAGGGGACTAGCGGGAGTCAGTGAGCAGTTCTTC.

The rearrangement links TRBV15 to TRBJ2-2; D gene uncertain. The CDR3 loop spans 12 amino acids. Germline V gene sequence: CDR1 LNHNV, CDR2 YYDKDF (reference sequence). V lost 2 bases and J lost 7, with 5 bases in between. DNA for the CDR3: TGTGCCACCAGCAGACGCGACGGGGAGCTGTTTTTT. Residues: CATSRRDGELFF.

The CDR3 sequence is CASSLEGPAGSPLHF. For the CDR3, the DNA is TGCGCCAGCAGCTTGGAGGGCCCGGCGGGGTCACCCCTCCACTTT. This chain connects TRBV5-1 to TRBJ1-6; D gene uncertain. V lost 0 bases and J lost 10, with 14 bases in between. Germline V gene lookup returns CDR1 SGHRS and CDR2 YFSETQ. This CDR3 has 15 residues.

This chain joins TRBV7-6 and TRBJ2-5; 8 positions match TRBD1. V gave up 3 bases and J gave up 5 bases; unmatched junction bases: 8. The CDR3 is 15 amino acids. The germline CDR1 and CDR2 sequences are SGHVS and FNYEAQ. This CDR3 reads CASSFGQGHRETQYF. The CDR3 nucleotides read TGTGCCAGCAGCTTCGGACAGGGCCACAGGGAGACCCAGTACTTC.

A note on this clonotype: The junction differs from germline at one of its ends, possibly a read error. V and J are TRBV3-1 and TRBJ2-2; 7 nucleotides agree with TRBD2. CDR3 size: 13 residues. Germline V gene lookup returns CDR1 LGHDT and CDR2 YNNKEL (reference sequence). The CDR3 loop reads CATSSSGGGGLFF. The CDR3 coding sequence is TGTGCCACCTCTTCTAGCGGTGGCGGGGGGCTGTTTTTT.

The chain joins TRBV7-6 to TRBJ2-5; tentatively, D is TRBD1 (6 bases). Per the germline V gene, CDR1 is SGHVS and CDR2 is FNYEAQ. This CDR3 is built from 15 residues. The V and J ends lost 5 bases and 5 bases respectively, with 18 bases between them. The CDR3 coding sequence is TGTGCCAGCAGCCCCTTTACAGGGCTGGGGGAGACCCAGTACTTC. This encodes CASSPFTGLGETQYF.

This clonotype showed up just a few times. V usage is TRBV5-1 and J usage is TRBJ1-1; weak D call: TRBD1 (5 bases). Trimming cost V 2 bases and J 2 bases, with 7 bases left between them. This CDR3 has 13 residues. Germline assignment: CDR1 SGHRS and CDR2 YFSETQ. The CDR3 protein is CASSFRDNTEAFF. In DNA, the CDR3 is TGCGCCAGCAGCTTCCGGGACAACACTGAAGCTTTCTTT. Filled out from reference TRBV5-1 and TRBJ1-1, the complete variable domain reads KAGVTQTPRYLIKTRGQQVTLSCSPISGHRSVSWYQQTPGQGLQFLFEYFSETQRNKGNFPGRFSGRQFSNSRSEMNVSTLELGDSALYLCASSFRDNTEAFFGQGTRLTVV.

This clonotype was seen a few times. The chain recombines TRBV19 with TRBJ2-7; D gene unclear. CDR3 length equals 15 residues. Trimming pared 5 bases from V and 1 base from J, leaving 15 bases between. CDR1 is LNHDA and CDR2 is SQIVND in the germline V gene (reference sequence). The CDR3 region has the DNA TGTGCCAGTAGTCCAGACGGGCAAACTTCCTACGAGCAGTACTTC. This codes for CASSPDGQTSYEQYF.

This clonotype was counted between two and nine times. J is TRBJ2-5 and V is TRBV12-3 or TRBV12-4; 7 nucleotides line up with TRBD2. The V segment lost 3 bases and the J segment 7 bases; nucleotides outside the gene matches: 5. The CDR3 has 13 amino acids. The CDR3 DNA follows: TGTGCCAGCAGTTTCCTGGGGGGGGGGACCCAGTACTTC. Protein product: CASSFLGGGTQYF.

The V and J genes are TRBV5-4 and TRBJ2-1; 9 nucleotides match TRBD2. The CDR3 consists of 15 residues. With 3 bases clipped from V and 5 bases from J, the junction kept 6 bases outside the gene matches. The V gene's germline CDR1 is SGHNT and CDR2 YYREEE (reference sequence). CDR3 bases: TGTGCCAGCAGCTCGATAGCGGGAGCGGACAATGAGCAGTTCTTC. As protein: CASSSIAGADNEQFF. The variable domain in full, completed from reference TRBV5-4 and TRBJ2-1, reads ETGVTQSPTHLIKTRGQQVTLRCSSQSGHNTVSWYQQALGQGPQFIFQYYREEENGRGNFPPRFSGLQFPNYSSELNVNALELDDSALYLCASSSIAGADNEQFFGPGTRLTVL.

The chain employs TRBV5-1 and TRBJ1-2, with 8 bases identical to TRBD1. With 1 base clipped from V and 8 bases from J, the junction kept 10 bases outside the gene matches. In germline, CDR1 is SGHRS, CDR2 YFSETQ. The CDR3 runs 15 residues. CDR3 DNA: TGCGCCAGCAGCTTGACCGCCCAGGGGGCGCGGGGCTACACCTTC. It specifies CASSLTAQGARGYTF.

CDR3 sequence: CASSLMGGGSSYEQYF. The CDR3, as DNA: TGTGCCAGCAGCTTAATGGGCGGGGGGTCCTCCTACGAGCAGTACTTC. The rearrangement joins TRBV7-2 to TRBJ2-7; 8 bases line up with TRBD2. From germline, CDR1 is SGHTA and CDR2 FQGNSA. V gave up 2 bases and J gave up 0 bases; unmatched junction bases: 6. This CDR3 has 16 residues.

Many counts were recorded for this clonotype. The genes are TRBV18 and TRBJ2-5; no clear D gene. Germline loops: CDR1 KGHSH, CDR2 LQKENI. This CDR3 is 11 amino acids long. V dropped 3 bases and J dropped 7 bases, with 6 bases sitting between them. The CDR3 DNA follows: TGTGCCAGCTCACCGGGCGGGACCCAGTACTTC. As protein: CASSPGGTQYF.

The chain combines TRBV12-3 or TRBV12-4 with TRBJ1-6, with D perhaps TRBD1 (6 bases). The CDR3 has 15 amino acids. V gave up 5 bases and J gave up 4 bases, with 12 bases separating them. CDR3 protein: CASSRGIGYNSPLHF. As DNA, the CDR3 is TGTGCCAGCAGTAGGGGGATAGGATATAATTCACCCCTCCACTTT.

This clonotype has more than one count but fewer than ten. CDR3: CAAIGANTEAFF. Written as DNA, the CDR3 is TGCGCGGCTATAGGAGCGAACACTGAAGCTTTCTTT. The chain carries TRBV29-1 and TRBJ1-1, with D hard to call. Germline V CDR1 and CDR2: SQVTM, ANQGSEA. The CDR3 is made up of 12 amino acids.

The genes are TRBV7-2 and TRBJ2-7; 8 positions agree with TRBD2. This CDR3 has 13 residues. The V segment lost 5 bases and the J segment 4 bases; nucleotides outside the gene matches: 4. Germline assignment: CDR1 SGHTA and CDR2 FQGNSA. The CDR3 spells CASSLKREYEQYF. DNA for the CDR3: TGTGCCAGCAGCCTCAAGCGGGAGTACGAGCAGTACTTC.

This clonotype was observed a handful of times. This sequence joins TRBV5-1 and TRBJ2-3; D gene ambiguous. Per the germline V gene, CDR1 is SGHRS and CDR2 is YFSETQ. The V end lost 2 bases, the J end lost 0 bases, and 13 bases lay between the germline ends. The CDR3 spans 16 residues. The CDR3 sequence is CASSFLGPQSTDTQYF. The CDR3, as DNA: TGCGCCAGCAGCTTTTTGGGCCCACAGAGCACAGATACGCAGTATTTT. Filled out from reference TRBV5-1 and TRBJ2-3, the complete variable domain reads KAGVTQTPRYLIKTRGQQVTLSCSPISGHRSVSWYQQTPGQGLQFLFEYFSETQRNKGNFPGRFSGRQFSNSRSEMNVSTLELGDSALYLCASSFLGPQSTDTQYFGPGTRLTVL.

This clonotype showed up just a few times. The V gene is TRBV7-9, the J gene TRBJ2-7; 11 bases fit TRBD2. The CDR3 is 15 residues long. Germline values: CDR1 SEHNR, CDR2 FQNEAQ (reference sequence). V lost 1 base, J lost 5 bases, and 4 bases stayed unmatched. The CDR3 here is CASSLGTSGPHEQYF. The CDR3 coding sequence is TGTGCCAGCAGCTTAGGGACTAGCGGGCCCCACGAGCAGTACTTC.

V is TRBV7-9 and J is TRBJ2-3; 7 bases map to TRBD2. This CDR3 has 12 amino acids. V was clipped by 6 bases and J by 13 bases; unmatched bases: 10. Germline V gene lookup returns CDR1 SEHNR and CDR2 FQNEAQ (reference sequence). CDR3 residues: CASRGPGLLKYF. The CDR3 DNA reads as TGTGCCAGCAGGGGCCCGGGACTATTAAAGTATTTT.

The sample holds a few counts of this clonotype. CDR3: CATKQGRSNQPQHF. CDR3 bases: TGTGCCACCAAGCAAGGAAGGAGCAATCAGCCCCAGCATTTT. This chain uses TRBV2 with TRBJ1-5; D gene ambiguous. This CDR3 contains 14 residues. From germline, CDR1 is SNHLY and CDR2 FYNNEI. Trimming left V 10 bases short and J 1 base short, with 14 bases between.

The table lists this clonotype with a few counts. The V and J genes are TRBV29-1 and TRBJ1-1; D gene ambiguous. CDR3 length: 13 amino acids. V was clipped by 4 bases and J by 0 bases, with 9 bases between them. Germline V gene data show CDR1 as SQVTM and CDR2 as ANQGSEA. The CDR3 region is CSVVPRLNTEAFF. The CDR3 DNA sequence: TGCAGCGTTGTTCCGCGGTTGAACACTGAAGCTTTCTTT.

CDR3 amino acids: CSARDTLDRALRSTEAFF. The CDR3 region has the DNA TGCAGTGCTAGAGATACCCTGGACAGGGCATTGAGATCGACTGAAGCTTTCTTT. The rearrangement joins TRBV20-1 to TRBJ1-1, with TRBD1 identical over 8 bases. Germline-derived CDR1 and CDR2 are DFQATT and SNEGSKA (reference sequence). With 0 bases clipped from V and 5 bases from J, the junction kept 17 bases outside the gene matches. This CDR3 region has 18 residues.

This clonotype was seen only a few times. CDR3 loop: CSAGGGTRIDEPQHF. The CDR3, as DNA: TGCAGTGCTGGGGGGGGGACGCGGATAGACGAGCCCCAGCATTTT. This chain joins TRBV20-1 and TRBJ1-5; tentatively, D is TRBD1 (5 bases). This CDR3 has 15 residues. V gave up 5 bases and J gave up 8 bases, with 22 bases separating them. CDR1 and CDR2 from the germline V gene are DFQATT and SNEGSKA (reference sequence).

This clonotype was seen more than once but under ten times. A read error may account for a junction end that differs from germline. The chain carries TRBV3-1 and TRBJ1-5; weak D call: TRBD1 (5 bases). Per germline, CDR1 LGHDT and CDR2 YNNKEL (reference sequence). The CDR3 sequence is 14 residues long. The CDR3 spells CASSQGGSNQPQHF. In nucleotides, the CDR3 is TGCGCCAGCAGCCAGGGTGGAAGCAATCAGCCCCAGCATTTT.

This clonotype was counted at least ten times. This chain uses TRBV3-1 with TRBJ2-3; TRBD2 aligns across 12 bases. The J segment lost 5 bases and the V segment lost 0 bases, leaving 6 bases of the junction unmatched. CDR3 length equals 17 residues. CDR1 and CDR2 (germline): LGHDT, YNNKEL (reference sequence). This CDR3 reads CASSQDVRLAGEDTQYF. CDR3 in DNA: TGTGCCAGCAGCCAAGATGTTCGACTAGCGGGGGAAGATACGCAGTATTTT.

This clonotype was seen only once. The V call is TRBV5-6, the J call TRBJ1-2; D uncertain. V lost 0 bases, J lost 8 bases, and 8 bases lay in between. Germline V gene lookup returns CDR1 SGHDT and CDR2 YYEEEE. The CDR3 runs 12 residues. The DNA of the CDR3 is TGTGCCAGCAGCTTGGCGGCAGTCGGCTACACCTTC. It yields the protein CASSLAAVGYTF.

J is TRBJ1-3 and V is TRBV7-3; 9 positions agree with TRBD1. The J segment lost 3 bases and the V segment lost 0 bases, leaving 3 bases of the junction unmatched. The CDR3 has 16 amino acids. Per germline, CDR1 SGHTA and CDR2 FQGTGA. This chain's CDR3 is CASSLTGQGNGNTIYF. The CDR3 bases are TGTGCCAGCAGCTTAACGGGACAGGGAAATGGAAACACCATATATTTT.

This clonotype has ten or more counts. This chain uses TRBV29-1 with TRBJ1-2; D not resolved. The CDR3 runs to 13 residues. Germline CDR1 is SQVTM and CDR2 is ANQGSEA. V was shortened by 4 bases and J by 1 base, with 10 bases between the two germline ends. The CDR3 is CSVARESNYGYTF. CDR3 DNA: TGCAGCGTTGCCCGAGAAAGTAACTATGGCTACACCTTC.